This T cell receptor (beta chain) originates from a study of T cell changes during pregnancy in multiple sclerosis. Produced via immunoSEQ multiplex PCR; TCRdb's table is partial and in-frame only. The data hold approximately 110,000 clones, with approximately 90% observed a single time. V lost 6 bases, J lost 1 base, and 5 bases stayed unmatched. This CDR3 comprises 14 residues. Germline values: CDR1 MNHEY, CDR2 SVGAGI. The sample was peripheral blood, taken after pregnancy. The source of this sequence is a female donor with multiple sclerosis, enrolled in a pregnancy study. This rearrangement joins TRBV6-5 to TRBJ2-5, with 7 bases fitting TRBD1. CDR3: CASSNRGVQETQYF. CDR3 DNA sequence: TGTGCCAGCAGCAACAGGGGAGTCCAAGAGACCCAGTACTTC.